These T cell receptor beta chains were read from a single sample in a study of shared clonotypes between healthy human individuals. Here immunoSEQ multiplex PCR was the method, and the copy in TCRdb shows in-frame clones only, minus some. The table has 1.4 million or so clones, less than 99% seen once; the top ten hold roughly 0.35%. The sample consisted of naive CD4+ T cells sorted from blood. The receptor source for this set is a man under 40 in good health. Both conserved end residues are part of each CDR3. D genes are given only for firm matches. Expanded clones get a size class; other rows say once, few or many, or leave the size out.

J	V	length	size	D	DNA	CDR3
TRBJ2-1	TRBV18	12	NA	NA	TGTGCCAGCTCACCCCTCTCGGGTGAGCAGTTCTTC	CASSPLSGEQFF
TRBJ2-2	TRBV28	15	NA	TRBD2	TGTGCCAGCAGTTCCTTACTAGCGGGAGCCGGGGAGCTGTTTTTT	CASSSLLAGAGELFF
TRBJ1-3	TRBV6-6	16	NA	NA	TGTGCCAGCAGTTACTCGCAACCTGGGGATATTGGCACCATATATTTT	CASSYSQPGDIGTIYF
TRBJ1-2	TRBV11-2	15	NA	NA	TGTGCCAGCAGCCTACAACGAACTGGTATCTATGGCTACACCTTC	CASSLQRTGIYGYTF
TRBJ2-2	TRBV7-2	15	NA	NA	TGTGCCAGCAGCAAAAGGACACCGAACACCGGGGAGCTGTTTTTT	CASSKRTPNTGELFF
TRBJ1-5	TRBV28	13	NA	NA	TGTGCCAGCAGTCAAGGGGGAATCCAGCCCCAGCATTTT	CASSQGGIQPQHF
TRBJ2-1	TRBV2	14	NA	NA	TGTGCCAGCGGTAGCTCTCTCTCCTACAATGAGCAGTTCTTC	CASGSSLSYNEQFF
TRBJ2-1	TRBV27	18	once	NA	TGTGCCAGCAGCGGGGGGCACAGCATTCCGAGCTCCTACAATGAGCAGTTCTTC	CASSGGHSIPSSYNEQFF
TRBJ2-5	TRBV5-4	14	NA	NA	TGTGCCAGCAGCCCAGGGGGGTCGGAGGAGACCCAGTACTTC	CASSPGGSEETQYF
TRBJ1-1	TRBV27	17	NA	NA	TGTGCCAGCAGTTCGTTCATACTACTCCATCGGAACACTGAAGCTTTCTTT	CASSSFILLHRNTEAFF
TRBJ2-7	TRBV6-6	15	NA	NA	TGTGCCAGCAGTCCTCCTCTTAGCCCCATCTACGAGCAGTACTTC	CASSPPLSPIYEQYF
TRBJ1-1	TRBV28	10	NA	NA	TGTGCCAGCAGTTCGCGAGGGGCTTTCTTT	CASSSRGAFF
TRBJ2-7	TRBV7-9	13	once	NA	TGTGCCAGCAGCCACGGGGGAAACTACGAGCAGTACTTC	CASSHGGNYEQYF
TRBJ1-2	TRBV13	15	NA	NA	TGTGCCAGCAGCTTTAGGAGAAGCTTACACTATGGCTACACCTTC	CASSFRRSLHYGYTF
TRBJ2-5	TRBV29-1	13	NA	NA	TGCAGCGTTGAAGTCGGTGGGGGAGAGACCCAGTACTTC	CSVEVGGGETQYF
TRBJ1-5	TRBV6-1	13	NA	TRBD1	TGTGCCAGCAGCGGGACAGGCAATCAGCCCCAGCATTTT	CASSGTGNQPQHF
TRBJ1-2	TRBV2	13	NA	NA	TGTGCCAGCAGTGATGGAGGTAACTATGGCTACACCTTC	CASSDGGNYGYTF
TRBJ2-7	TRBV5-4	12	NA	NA	TGTGCCAGCAGCTTCGGGCTCGCCGAGCAGTACTTC	CASSFGLAEQYF
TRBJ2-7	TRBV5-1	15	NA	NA	TGCGCCAGCAGCTTGGACCGGCAGGGTCCCTACGAGCAGTACTTC	CASSLDRQGPYEQYF
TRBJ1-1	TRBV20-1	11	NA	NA	TGCAGTGCTAGTGGGACAACTGAAGCTTTCTTT	CSASGTTEAFF
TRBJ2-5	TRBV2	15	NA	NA	TGTGCCAGCAGTTTAGGTATGCCGGTTTCGGAGACCCAGTACTTC	CASSLGMPVSETQYF
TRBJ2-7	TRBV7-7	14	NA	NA	TGTGCTAGCAGTGATAGGTCAGGTCTCTACGAGCAGTACTTC	CASSDRSGLYEQYF
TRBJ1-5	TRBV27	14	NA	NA	TGTGCCAGCAGTTCCCGGGGGATTGGGCAGCCCCAGCATTTT	CASSSRGIGQPQHF
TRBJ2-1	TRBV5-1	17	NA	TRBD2	TGCGCCAGCAGCTTCGGAAGCGGGAGTAGGTCCTACAATGAGCAGTTCTTC	CASSFGSGSRSYNEQFF
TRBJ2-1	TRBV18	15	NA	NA	TGTGCCAGCTCACCAATGGGCTTATCAGTGGCTGAGCAGTTCTTC	CASSPMGLSVAEQFF
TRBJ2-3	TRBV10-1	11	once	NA	TGCGCCAGCAGTGATACAGATACGCAGTATTTT	CASSDTDTQYF
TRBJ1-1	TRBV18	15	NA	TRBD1	TGTGCCAGCTCACGCACGGGACAGGGATGGACTGAAGCTTTCTTT	CASSRTGQGWTEAFF
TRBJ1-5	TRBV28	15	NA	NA	TGTGCCAGCAGTCTCCCCCTCGGAGACAGCCAGCCCCAGCATTTT	CASSLPLGDSQPQHF
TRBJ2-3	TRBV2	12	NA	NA	TGTGCCAGCAGGGACAGCTCAGATACGCAGTATTTT	CASRDSSDTQYF
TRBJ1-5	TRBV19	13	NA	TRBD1	TGTGCCAGTAGTATCCTGCCGGGACAGTGGTCCATTTTT	CASSILPGQWSIF
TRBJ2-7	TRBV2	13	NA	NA	TGTGCCAGCAGTGGCAGGGGATCCTACGAGCAGTACTTC	CASSGRGSYEQYF
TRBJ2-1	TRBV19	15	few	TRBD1	TGTGCCAGTAGCCCGGGACAGGGGGTGGGCAATGAGCAGTTCTTC	CASSPGQGVGNEQFF
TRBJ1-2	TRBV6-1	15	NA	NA	TGTGCCAGCAGCGCGCGTCTAGGACAGCACTATGGCTACACCTTC	CASSARLGQHYGYTF
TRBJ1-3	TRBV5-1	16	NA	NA	TGCGCCAGCAGCCCTTTCGACAGGACGTCTAGAAACACCATATATTTT	CASSPFDRTSRNTIYF
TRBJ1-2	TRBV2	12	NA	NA	TGTGCCAGCAGTGAAGGGCAGTACGGCTACACCTTC	CASSEGQYGYTF